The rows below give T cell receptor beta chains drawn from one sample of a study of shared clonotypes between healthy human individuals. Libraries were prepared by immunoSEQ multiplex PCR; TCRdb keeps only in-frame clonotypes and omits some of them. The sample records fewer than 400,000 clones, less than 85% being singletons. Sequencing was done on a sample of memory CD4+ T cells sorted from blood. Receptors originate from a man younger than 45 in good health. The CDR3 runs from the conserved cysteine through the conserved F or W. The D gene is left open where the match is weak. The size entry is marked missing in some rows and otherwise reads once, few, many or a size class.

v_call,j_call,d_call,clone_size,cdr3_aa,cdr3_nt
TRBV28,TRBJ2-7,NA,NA,CASSGPLTDSYEQYF,TGTGCCAGCAGCGGGCCCCTTACGGATTCCTACGAGCAGTACTTC
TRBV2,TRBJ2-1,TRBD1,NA,CASSEPLGGTGGRQGEQFF,TGTGCCAGCAGTGAACCTTTAGGAGGGACAGGGGGCAGGCAAGGTGAGCAGTTCTTC
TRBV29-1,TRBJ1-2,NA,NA,CSANDGNYGYTF,TGCAGCGCTAATGACGGAAACTATGGCTACACCTTC
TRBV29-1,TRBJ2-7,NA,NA,CSGLDSDDGQYF,TGCAGCGGACTGGACAGCGACGACGGGCAGTACTTC
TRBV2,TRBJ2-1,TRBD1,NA,CASSVQHRGNEQFF,TGTGCCAGCAGTGTACAGCACAGGGGCAATGAGCAGTTCTTC
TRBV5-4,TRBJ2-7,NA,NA,CASSLDPRGQGSYEQYF,TGTGCCAGCAGCTTAGACCCGCGGGGTCAGGGGTCCTACGAGCAGTACTTC
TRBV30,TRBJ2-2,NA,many,CAWAWGRSTGELFF,TGTGCCTGGGCTTGGGGGAGAAGCACCGGGGAGCTGTTTTTT
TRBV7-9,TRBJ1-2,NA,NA,CASSLQAFDGYTF,TGTGCCAGCAGCTTACAGGCCTTCGATGGCTACACCTTC
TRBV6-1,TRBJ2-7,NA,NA,CASGSYMYYEQYF,TGTGCCAGCGGAAGCTACATGTACTACGAGCAGTACTTC
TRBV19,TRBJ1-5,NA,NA,CATARGLQPQHF,TGTGCCACGGCCCGCGGTCTTCAGCCCCAGCATTTT
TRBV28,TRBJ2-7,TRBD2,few,CASSPLRYSGSVYEQYF,TGTGCCAGCAGCCCCCTGCGGTATAGCGGGAGTGTCTACGAGCAGTACTTC
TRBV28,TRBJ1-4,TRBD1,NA,CATLQGASEILFF,TGTGCCACACTTCAGGGGGCGTCTGAAATACTGTTTTTT
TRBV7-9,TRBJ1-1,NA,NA,CASSQSNEAFF,TGTGCCAGCAGCCAAAGTAACGAAGCTTTCTTT
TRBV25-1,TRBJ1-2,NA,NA,CASSPWGVYGYTF,TGTGCCAGCAGCCCTTGGGGTGTCTATGGCTACACCTTC
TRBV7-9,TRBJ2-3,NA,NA,CASSSPFTTQYF,TGTGCCAGCAGCTCCCCTTTTACTACGCAGTATTTT
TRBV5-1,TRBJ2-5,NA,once,CASSYGQQETQYF,TGCGCCAGCAGCTACGGACAGCAAGAGACCCAGTACTTC
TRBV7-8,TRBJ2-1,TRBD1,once,CASSLQWAGGLNNEQFF,TGTGCCAGCAGCTTACAGTGGGCAGGGGGCCTGAACAATGAGCAGTTCTTC
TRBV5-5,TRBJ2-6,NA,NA,CASTLTVSGANVLTF,TGTGCCAGCACTCTGACAGTCTCTGGGGCCAACGTCCTGACTTTC
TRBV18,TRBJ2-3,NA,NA,CASSPLAQGTDTQYF,TGTGCCAGCTCACCACTGGCCCAGGGCACAGATACGCAGTATTTT
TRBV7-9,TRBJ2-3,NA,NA,CASSRIFGDTQYF,TGTGCCAGCAGCCGGATCTTTGGAGATACGCAGTATTTT
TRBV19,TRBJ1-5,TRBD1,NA,CASRGTGTGTTQPQHF,TGTGCCAGTAGAGGAACCGGGACAGGGACAACTCAGCCCCAGCATTTT
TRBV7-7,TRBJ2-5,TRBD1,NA,CASSLGQGKTQYF,TGTGCCAGCAGCTTAGGACAGGGAAAGACCCAGTACTTC
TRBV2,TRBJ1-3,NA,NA,CASSTDGNTIYF,TGTGCCAGCAGTACGGATGGAAACACCATATATTTT
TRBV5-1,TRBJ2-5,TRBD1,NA,CASSSGTGGETQYF,TGCGCCAGCAGCTCCGGGACAGGGGGGGAGACCCAGTACTTC
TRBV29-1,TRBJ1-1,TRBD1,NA,CSVATGLGSTEAFF,TGCAGCGTTGCGACAGGGTTGGGTAGCACTGAAGCTTTCTTT
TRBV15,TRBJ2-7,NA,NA,CATAVDKGSYEQYF,TGTGCCACGGCAGTAGACAAAGGCTCCTACGAGCAGTACTTC
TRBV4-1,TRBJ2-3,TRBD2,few,CASSQRGLAGNTDTQYF,TGCGCCAGCAGCCAACGGGGACTAGCGGGAAATACAGATACGCAGTATTTT
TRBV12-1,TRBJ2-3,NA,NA,CASSFSRTSGRLGTDTQYF,TGTGCCAGCAGCTTTTCCCGGACTAGCGGGAGGTTGGGCACAGATACGCAGTATTTT